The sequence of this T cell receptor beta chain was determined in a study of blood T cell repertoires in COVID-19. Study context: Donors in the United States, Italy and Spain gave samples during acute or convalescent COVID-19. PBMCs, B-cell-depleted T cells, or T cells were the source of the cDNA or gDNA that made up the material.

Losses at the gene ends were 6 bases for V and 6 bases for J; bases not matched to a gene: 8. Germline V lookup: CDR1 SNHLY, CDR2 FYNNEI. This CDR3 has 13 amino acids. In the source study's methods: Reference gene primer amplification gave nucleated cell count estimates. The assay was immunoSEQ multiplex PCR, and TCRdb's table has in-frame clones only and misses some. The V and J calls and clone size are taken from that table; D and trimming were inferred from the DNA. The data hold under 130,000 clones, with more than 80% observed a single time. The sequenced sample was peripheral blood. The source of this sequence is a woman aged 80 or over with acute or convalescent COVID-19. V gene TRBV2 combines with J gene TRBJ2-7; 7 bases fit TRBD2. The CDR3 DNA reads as TGTGCCAGCAGGGGAGGGGCAGCCCGCGAGCAGTACTTC. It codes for CASRGGAAREQYF.